A single sample is the source of the 20 T cell receptor beta chains below, sequenced in a study of T cell responses to AZD1222 COVID-19 vaccine. Assay: immunoSEQ multiplex PCR; the TCRdb copy retains only in-frame clones and omits some. The data show more than 85,000 clones, roughly 90% seen once. The specimen was peripheral blood, collected 28 days after the second AZD1222 dose. These receptors originate from an adult who received the AZD1222 COVID-19 vaccine.

The V and J genes are TRBV29-1 and TRBJ1-1, with a tentative D call TRBD1 (5 bases). Germline V gene sequence: CDR1 SQVTM, CDR2 ANQGSEA. This CDR3 has 12 residues. The CDR3 reads CGAGTGNTEAFF. The CDR3 coding sequence is TGCGGAGCCGGGACGGGGAACACTGAAGCTTTCTTT.

V is TRBV5-4 and J is TRBJ2-2, with D possibly being TRBD1 (5 bases). V was pared by 4 bases and J by 3 bases, with 10 bases between. Per the germline V gene, CDR1 is SGHNT and CDR2 is YYREEE (reference sequence). This CDR3 is built from 14 residues. CDR3 region: CASSVDIYTGELFF. The CDR3 nucleotides are TGTGCCAGCAGCGTGGACATTTACACCGGGGAGCTGTTTTTT.

This clone was seen only once. This chain uses TRBV7-2 with TRBJ2-2, with D hard to call. V was trimmed by 5 bases and J by 3 bases, leaving 10 bases between them. Germline CDR1 SGHTA, CDR2 FQGNSA. The CDR3 covers 14 residues. CDR3 sequence (DNA): TGTGCCAGCAGCCTACATAAGGACACCGGGGAGCTGTTTTTT. It encodes CASSLHKDTGELFF.

The rearrangement uses TRBV6-4 and TRBJ2-1, with 8 bases matching TRBD2. The length of the CDR3 is 15 residues. Germline V gene data show CDR1 as MRHNA and CDR2 as SNTAGT. V lost 3 bases and J lost 8; bases outside the gene matches: 9. The CDR3 reads CASSEAGERLDEQFF. The CDR3, as DNA: TGTGCCAGCAGTGAAGCGGGAGAAAGGTTAGATGAGCAGTTCTTC.

This rearrangement joins TRBV5-8 to TRBJ1-5; D may be TRBD1 (6 bases). Per the germline V gene, CDR1 is SGHTS and CDR2 is YDEGEE. The CDR3 sequence is 13 residues long. The germline V and J ends were trimmed by 4 bases and 5 bases, with 10 bases remaining between them. CDR3 residues: CASSGNRDQPQHF. CDR3 nucleotides: TGTGCCAGCAGCGGAAACAGGGATCAGCCCCAGCATTTT. The full variable domain, in which reference TRBV5-8 and TRBJ1-5 provide the parts outside the CDR3, is EAGVTQSPTHLIKTRGQQATLRCSPISGHTSVYWYQQALGLGLQFLLWYDEGEERNRGNFPPRFSGRQFPNYSSELNVNALELEDSALYLCASSGNRDQPQHFGDGTRLSIL.

This clone appeared a few times. The genes are TRBV16 and TRBJ2-7; 8 positions agree with TRBD2. V lost 2 bases to trimming and J lost 2 bases; unmatched junction nucleotides: 5. Germline lookup yields CDR1 KGHSY and CDR2 FQNENV. This CDR3 has 15 amino acids. CDR3 residues: CASSQQAGVAYEQYF. CDR3 bases: TGTGCCAGCAGCCAACAAGCGGGAGTTGCCTACGAGCAGTACTTC.

The chain uses TRBV9 and TRBJ1-1; D not resolved. The CDR3 spans 15 residues. The germline V gene encodes CDR1 SGDLS and CDR2 YYNGEE. V lost 4 bases to trimming and J lost 3 bases, with 16 bases between them. Written as DNA, the CDR3 is TGTGCCAGCAGCCCCCCCGGAGGTCGGGACACTGAAGCTTTCTTT. As protein: CASSPPGGRDTEAFF.

This clone was detected once. This chain links TRBV10-3 with TRBJ2-7; TRBD1 or TRBD2 may be the D gene (6 bases each). CDR1 is ENHRY and CDR2 is SYGVKD in the germline V gene. CDR3 length: 15 amino acids. V was clipped by 5 bases and J by 3 bases, with 17 bases between them. CDR3 nucleotides: TGTGCCATCAGTACCCCGTGGGGGCGGGGCTACGAGCAGTACTTC. Encoded protein: CAISTPWGRGYEQYF.

This clone was detected only a few times. The V and J genes are TRBV3-1 (or the pseudogene TRBV3-2) and TRBJ2-3, with D possibly matching TRBD2 (6 bases). The CDR3 is made up of 18 amino acids. Trimming took off 0 bases at V and 1 base at J, with 17 bases between the two ends. The germline V gene has CDR1 LGHDT and CDR2 YNNKEL (reference sequence). This CDR3 is CASSQDSAGSWGTDTQYF. CDR3 DNA: TGTGCCAGCAGCCAAGATAGCGCCGGGAGCTGGGGCACAGATACGCAGTATTTT.

The V and J genes are TRBV6-6 and TRBJ2-5, with 8 bases matching TRBD1. This CDR3 has 15 amino acids. The V gene end was trimmed by 6 bases and the J gene end by 6 bases; junction bases not matched to a gene: 12. The germline V gene encodes CDR1 MNHNY and CDR2 SVGAGI (reference sequence). The CDR3 DNA is TGTGCCAGCAGCTCCGGACAGGGAAGATCACAGACCCAGTACTTC. This sequence encodes CASSSGQGRSQTQYF.

The chain employs TRBV6-5 and TRBJ2-7, with D perhaps matching TRBD2 (6 bases). CDR1 and CDR2 (germline): MNHEY, SVGAGI. V gave up 0 bases and J gave up 7 bases, with 19 bases separating them. The CDR3 is made up of 16 amino acids. CDR3: CASSYSTGALLEEQYF. The CDR3 DNA is TGTGCCAGCAGTTACTCGACGGGAGCCCTATTGGAGGAGCAGTACTTC.

The V gene is TRBV9, the J gene TRBJ1-1; no clear D gene. The germline gives CDR1 SGDLS, CDR2 YYNGEE. V lost 2 bases, J lost 3 bases, and 11 bases lay in between. This CDR3 region has 14 residues. The CDR3 region is CASSVTPEYTEAFF. In nucleotides, the CDR3 is TGTGCCAGCAGCGTCACGCCGGAATACACTGAAGCTTTCTTT.

This clone was recorded only once. The chain employs TRBV1 and TRBJ2-4; no DNA check was done on the table's D call, TRBD1. TRBV1 is a documented pseudogene. The CDR3 contains 21 residues. CDR3 protein: CTIPEPGQGPLTAQAKNIQYF. The CDR3 nucleotides read TGCACCATACCCGAACCGGGACAGGGCCCCCTTACAGCCCAAGCCAAAAACATTCAGTACTTC.

The chain has TRBV5-1 and TRBJ2-2; D is possibly TRBD2 (5 bases). This CDR3 has 16 residues. In germline, CDR1 is SGHRS, CDR2 YFSETQ. With 7 bases removed from V and 4 bases from J, the gap between germline ends came to 20 bases. The CDR3 reads CASGLVPRGGTGELFF. The DNA for the CDR3 is TGCGCCAGCGGCCTAGTCCCGCGAGGAGGCACCGGGGAGCTGTTTTTT. The full variable domain, its missing parts supplied by reference TRBV5-1 and TRBJ2-2, is KAGVTQTPRYLIKTRGQQVTLSCSPISGHRSVSWYQQTPGQGLQFLFEYFSETQRNKGNFPGRFSGRQFSNSRSEMNVSTLELGDSALYLCASGLVPRGGTGELFFGEGSRLTVL.

The CDR3 sequence: CASRPQGRNLAKNIQYF. Written as DNA, the CDR3 is TGTGCCAGCAGACCTCAAGGGAGAAATTTAGCCAAAAACATTCAGTACTTC. The gene calls are TRBV2 and TRBJ2-4; D possibly corresponds to TRBD2 (5 bases). Germline-derived CDR1 and CDR2 are SNHLY and FYNNEI. The V end lost 6 bases, the J end lost 0 bases, and 18 bases lay between the germline ends. The CDR3 loop spans 17 amino acids.

V and J are TRBV27 and TRBJ1-2; D is possibly TRBD1 (6 bases). V was clipped by 3 bases and J by 11 bases, with 16 bases between them. The CDR3 length is 13 residues. Germline V gene sequence: CDR1 MNHEY, CDR2 SMNVEV (reference sequence). CDR3 residues: CASSLSGAGGYTF. The CDR3 DNA sequence: TGTGCCAGCAGTTTGTCGGGGGCGGGAGGTTACACCTTC.

The chain joins TRBV13 to TRBJ2-2; D might be TRBD2 (6 bases). V dropped 5 bases and J dropped 1 base, with 17 bases sitting between them. This CDR3 has 17 residues. Germline V gene sequence: CDR1 PRHDT, CDR2 FYEKMQ (reference sequence). CDR3: CASSPPPVAENTGELFF. Here the CDR3 DNA reads TGTGCCAGCAGCCCCCCGCCGGTAGCGGAGAACACCGGGGAGCTGTTTTTT. Complete variable domain (other parts from reference TRBV13 and TRBJ2-2): AAGVIQSPRHLIKEKRETATLKCYPIPRHDTVYWYQQGPGQDPQFLISFYEKMQSDKGSIPDRFSAQQFSDYHSELNMSSLELGDSALYFCASSPPPVAENTGELFFGEGSRLTVL.

Written as DNA, the CDR3 is TGTGCCAGCAGCTTCAAGTCGACAGGGAATTCACCCCTCCACTTT. Translating it yields CASSFKSTGNSPLHF. The chain joins TRBV5-4 to TRBJ1-6; 7 bases agree with TRBD1. The CDR3 totals 15 residues. CDR1 is SGHNT, CDR2 YYREEE, per germline (reference sequence). V shed 2 bases and J 7 bases; nucleotides not matched to a gene: 6.

The rearrangement joins TRBV5-4 to TRBJ2-1; TRBD2 agrees at 12 bases. This CDR3 is 14 amino acids long. The J segment lost 10 bases and the V segment lost 3 bases, leaving 5 bases of the junction unmatched. Germline V lookup: CDR1 SGHNT, CDR2 YYREEE (reference sequence). The DNA for the CDR3 is TGTGCCAGCAGCTCCCCTAGCGGGAGGGACGAGCAGTTCTTC. This sequence encodes CASSSPSGRDEQFF.

V and J are TRBV3-1 (or the pseudogene TRBV3-2) and TRBJ1-2; D not certain. Germline V gene lookup returns CDR1 LGHDT and CDR2 YNNKEL (reference sequence). The CDR3 is 12 amino acids. Trimming left V 1 base short and J 3 bases short, with 3 bases between. The CDR3 loop reads CASSQVDYGYTF. DNA for the CDR3: TGTGCCAGCAGCCAAGTGGACTATGGCTACACCTTC.